Below are 24 T cell receptor beta chains sequenced from a single sample in a study of blood T cell repertoires in COVID-19 (dated by TCRdb to between 2020 and 2021). The library was produced with the immunoSEQ multiplex PCR assay. In TCRdb, the immuneACCESS table is reduced to in-frame sequences with V and J assigned. These tables do not hold every clone; where another copy was compared, an unresolved V gene accounts for under half, and the others remain unexplained. This sample is represented by 300,000 to 400,000 clones; more than 75% of them were singletons. The ten largest clones take up over 6% of the sample. Sequenced sample: peripheral blood. These receptors were taken from a woman aged 50 to 60 with COVID-19, enrolled during active disease.

This chain links TRBV11-3 with TRBJ2-7; tentative D call: TRBD1 (5 bases). V shed 2 bases and J shed 2 bases, with 10 bases lying between them. Germline loops: CDR1 SGHNT, CDR2 YENEEA. The CDR3 is made up of 14 amino acids. CDR3 in amino acids: CASSLLQGTYEQYF. The CDR3 region has the DNA TGTGCCAGCAGCTTACTCCAGGGAACCTACGAGCAGTACTTC.

This chain links TRBV5-4 with TRBJ1-6, with 7 bases identical to TRBD1. V trimming: 5 bases; J trimming: 7 bases; junction bases outside the gene matches: 9. CDR3 size: 15 residues. Germline CDR1 is SGHNT and CDR2 is YYREEE (reference sequence). The CDR3 DNA reads TGTGCCAGCAGTTTCCAACAGGGGTGGAATTCACCCCTCCACTTT. Its translation is CASSFQQGWNSPLHF.

CDR3 coding DNA: TGTGCCAGCACAGGAAGACAGGCGGTCACCGGGGAGCTGTTTTTT. Translating it yields CASTGRQAVTGELFF. The chain joins TRBV25-1 to TRBJ2-2; D perhaps matches TRBD1 (6 bases). CDR3 size: 15 residues. In germline, CDR1 is MGHDK, CDR2 SYGVNS. Deletions cut 7 bases from V and 4 bases from J, with 16 bases between.

This chain joins TRBV9 and TRBJ2-2, with a tentative D call TRBD2 (5 bases). Germline V gives CDR1 SGDLS, CDR2 YYNGEE. Trimming took 3 bases from V and 6 from J, leaving 9 bases between them. The length of the CDR3 is 13 residues. The CDR3 DNA reads as TGTGCCAGCAGCGGAACTAGTGCCGGGGAGCTGTTTTTT. Protein: CASSGTSAGELFF.

This clone was seen a single time. The chain uses TRBV3-1 (or the pseudogene TRBV3-2) and TRBJ1-2; no definite D call. This CDR3 comprises 14 residues. V shed 0 bases and J shed 4 bases, with 9 bases lying between them. Germline-derived CDR1 and CDR2 are LGHDT and YNNKEL (reference sequence). The CDR3, as DNA: TGTGCCAGCAGCCAAGATCCAGGACTCTATGGCTACACCTTC. Translating it yields CASSQDPGLYGYTF.

V is TRBV9 and J is TRBJ2-5; the D gene is possibly TRBD2 (6 bases). V lost 5 bases and J lost 2, with 10 bases in between. The length of the CDR3 is 13 residues. The germline V gene encodes CDR1 SGDLS and CDR2 YYNGEE. CDR3 residues: CASRSGGQETQYF. DNA of the CDR3: TGTGCCAGCAGGAGTGGGGGGCAAGAGACCCAGTACTTC.

The chain combines TRBV7-9 with TRBJ2-7, with TRBD2 identical over 11 bases. The CDR3 is 15 amino acids. V lost 3 bases to trimming and J lost 9 bases; unmatched junction nucleotides: 10. CDR1 and CDR2 from the germline V gene are SEHNR and FQNEAQ (reference sequence). The CDR3 is CASSLTLAGGPVQYF. As DNA, the CDR3 is TGTGCCAGCAGCTTGACCTTAGCGGGAGGGCCTGTGCAGTACTTC. Full variable domain (remainder filled in from reference TRBV7-9 and TRBJ2-7): DTGVSQNPRHKITKRGQNVTFRCDPISEHNRLYWYRQTLGQGPEFLTYFQNEAQLEKSRLLSDRFSAERPKGSFSTLEIQRTEQGDSAMYLCASSLTLAGGPVQYFGPGTRLTVT.

V is TRBV30 and J is TRBJ2-3, with D possibly being TRBD2 (5 bases). The CDR3 extends over 16 amino acids. V was trimmed by 1 base and J by 0 bases, leaving 14 bases between them. CDR1 GTSNPN and CDR2 SVGIG come from the germline V gene (reference sequence). The CDR3 nucleotides read TGTGCCTGGAGTGATCTGGAGCGGTCTAGCACAGATACGCAGTATTTT. Protein: CAWSDLERSSTDTQYF.

The chain carries TRBV7-3 and TRBJ2-1; TRBD2 aligns across 8 bases. The CDR3 length is 16 residues. After removal of 5 bases from V and 5 bases from J, the junction contained 11 bases not matched to a gene. From germline, CDR1 is SGHTA and CDR2 FQGTGA. The CDR3 sequence: CASSPTGGAYDNEQFF. The CDR3 DNA is TGTGCCAGCAGCCCCACCGGGGGGGCCTATGACAATGAGCAGTTCTTC.

The chain combines TRBV5-5 with TRBJ1-2, with 10 bases identical to TRBD1. The CDR3 is made up of 13 amino acids. Trimming cost V 4 bases and J 8 bases; bases outside gene matches: 5. Germline V lookup: CDR1 SGHKS, CDR2 YYEKEE (reference sequence). CDR3 sequence (DNA): TGTGCCAGCAGCACCGGGACAGGGGTGGGCTACACCTTC. Amino acid sequence: CASSTGTGVGYTF.

The chain is built from TRBV5-4 and TRBJ2-3, with a possible D match to TRBD2 (7 bases). This CDR3 region has 16 residues. From germline, CDR1 is SGHNT and CDR2 YYREEE (reference sequence). Trimming pared 4 bases from V and 5 bases from J, leaving 20 bases between. This CDR3 is CASSRWGRGSLDTQYF. DNA for the CDR3: TGTGCCAGCAGCAGGTGGGGGCGCGGGAGCTTAGATACGCAGTATTTT.

This clone came up a few times. This chain links TRBV11-2 with TRBJ1-1; D perhaps matches TRBD1 (5 bases). Trimming stripped 4 bases from V and 5 bases from J, with 17 bases between. This CDR3 is built from 15 residues. Germline V CDR1 and CDR2: SGHAT, FQNNGV. The CDR3 nucleotides read TGTGCCAGCAGCTCCTCGTCCGGGCGGGGGACTGAAGCTTTCTTT. Translating it yields CASSSSSGRGTEAFF.

V is TRBV19 and J is TRBJ2-3, with D perhaps TRBD2 (6 bases). The CDR3 is 16 residues long. V was pared by 1 base and J by 6 bases, with 17 bases between. Germline V gene sequence: CDR1 LNHDA, CDR2 SQIVND (reference sequence). The CDR3 sequence: CASSIGRGAPRDTQYF. CDR3 nucleotides: TGTGCCAGTAGTATAGGGCGGGGCGCCCCAAGGGATACGCAGTATTTT. Together with reference TRBV19 and TRBJ2-3, the CDR3 gives the full variable domain: DGGITQSPKYLFRKEGQNVTLSCEQNLNHDAMYWYRQDPGQGLRLIYYSQIVNDFQKGDIAEGYSVSREKKESFPLTVTSAQKNPTAFYLCASSIGRGAPRDTQYFGPGTRLTVL.

The count of this clone is one. V gene TRBV27 combines with J gene TRBJ1-5; TRBD1 agrees at 7 bases. Per the germline V gene, CDR1 is MNHEY and CDR2 is SMNVEV (reference sequence). This CDR3 region has 14 residues. V lost 4 bases and J lost 3; bases outside the gene matches: 3. The CDR3 is CASSSRGLNQPQHF. The CDR3 DNA follows: TGTGCCAGCAGTTCAAGGGGGCTCAATCAGCCCCAGCATTTT.

The J gene is TRBJ1-2, the V gene TRBV3-1 (or the pseudogene TRBV3-2); 7 bases match TRBD1. The CDR3 extends over 15 amino acids. Germline CDR1 is LGHDT and CDR2 is YNNKEL (reference sequence). The trim removed 3 bases at V and 5 bases at J, leaving 9 bases unmatched. DNA of the CDR3: TGTGCCAGCAGCCATCGGAACAGGGGAGCGTATGGCTACACCTTC. As protein: CASSHRNRGAYGYTF.

CDR3 sequence: CASSLVGLAGTGELFF. The CDR3 DNA follows: TGTGCCAGCAGCTTAGTGGGACTAGCGGGCACCGGGGAGCTGTTTTTT. The chain couples TRBV7-2 to TRBJ2-2, with 12 positions matching TRBD2. The V gene's germline CDR1 is SGHTA and CDR2 FQGNSA. The CDR3 is 16 residues long. The J segment lost 4 bases and the V segment lost 1 base, leaving 1 base of the junction unmatched.

The chain recombines TRBV30 with TRBJ1-1, with 11 positions matching TRBD1. The germline V gene has CDR1 GTSNPN and CDR2 SVGIG (reference sequence). This CDR3 is built from 17 residues. V was clipped by 5 bases and J by 5 bases; unmatched bases: 16. The CDR3 DNA follows: TGTGCCTGGGCTGCCCGGGACAGGGGGTCTTGGGGTACTGAAGCTTTCTTT. Its protein is CAWAARDRGSWGTEAFF.

The J gene is TRBJ1-1, the V gene TRBV23-1; 7 positions agree with TRBD1. TRBV23-1 is treated as an ORF (open reading frame) with a function not yet certain. Trimming at V came to 6 bases and at J to 4 bases, leaving 2 bases not matched to a gene. The CDR3 covers 12 residues. The CDR3 protein is CASSHRGTEAFF. The CDR3 bases are TGCGCCAGCAGCCACAGGGGCACTGAAGCTTTCTTT.

V is TRBV18 and J is TRBJ2-5; D is possibly TRBD1 (7 bases). V gave up 2 bases and J gave up 1 base, with 14 bases separating them. The CDR3 spans 16 residues. In germline, CDR1 is KGHSH, CDR2 LQKENI. CDR3: CASSPTQGGGQETQYF. The CDR3 DNA sequence: TGTGCCAGCTCACCAACGCAGGGGGGCGGCCAAGAGACCCAGTACTTC. Together with reference TRBV18 and TRBJ2-5, the CDR3 gives the full variable domain: NAGVMQNPRHLVRRRGQEARLRCSPMKGHSHVYWYRQLPEEGLKFMVYLQKENIIDESGMPKERFSAEFPKEGPSILRIQQVVRGDSAAYFCASSPTQGGGQETQYFGPGTRLLVL.

The chain recombines TRBV5-5 with TRBJ1-1, with 7 bases identical to TRBD1. The CDR3 is 16 residues long. The germline V gene encodes CDR1 SGHKS and CDR2 YYEKEE (reference sequence). The V segment lost 4 bases and the J segment 1 base; nucleotides outside the gene matches: 10. The CDR3, as DNA: TGTGCCAGCAGCCAGACGACAGGGACGGCGAACACTGAAGCTTTCTTT. Translated, it gives CASSQTTGTANTEAFF.

The V and J genes are TRBV9 and TRBJ2-1; TRBD2 agrees at 8 bases. Germline-derived CDR1 and CDR2 are SGDLS and YYNGEE. After removal of 1 base from V and 6 bases from J, the junction contained 18 bases not matched to a gene. The CDR3 totals 19 residues. CDR3 nucleotides: TGTGCCAGCAGCGTAACCCTCGGGTCCTGGACACGGGAGGGCAATGAGCAGTTCTTC. This codes for CASSVTLGSWTREGNEQFF.

This sequence joins TRBV5-6 and TRBJ1-6, with D possibly being TRBD1 (5 bases). The CDR3 consists of 14 residues. Germline loops: CDR1 SGHDT, CDR2 YYEEEE. Trimming cost V 5 bases and J 6 bases, with 12 bases left between them. The CDR3 protein is CASRRQLINSPLHF. CDR3 nucleotide sequence: TGTGCCAGCAGACGACAGTTAATTAATTCACCCCTCCACTTT. Full variable domain (outside the CDR3, taken from reference TRBV5-6 and TRBJ1-6): DAGVTQSPTHLIKTRGQQVTLRCSPKSGHDTVSWYQQALGQGPQFIFQYYEEEERQRGNFPDRFSGHQFPNYSSELNVNALLLGDSALYLCASRRQLINSPLHFGNGTRLTVT.

V usage is TRBV6-5 and J usage is TRBJ1-2; TRBD1 agrees at 11 bases. From germline, CDR1 is MNHEY and CDR2 SVGAGI. V lost 8 bases to trimming and J lost 6 bases; unmatched junction nucleotides: 11. This CDR3 is built from 15 residues. Here the CDR3 DNA reads TGTGCCAGCGCCCGGACAGGGGGCGAGGGCCATGGCTACACCTTC. This codes for CASARTGGEGHGYTF.

About this clone: Additional DNA sequences in this sample encode the identical CDR3. The rearrangement joins TRBV10-1 to TRBJ1-3, with a possible D match to TRBD1 (6 bases). The CDR3 has 15 residues. Germline assignment: CDR1 WNHNN and CDR2 SYGVQD (reference sequence). The ends were cut back, 6 bases at V and 0 bases at J, with 12 bases in the middle. In DNA, the CDR3 is TGCGCCAGCAGCCGGGACACGAGCTCTGGAAACACCATATATTTT. Protein: CASSRDTSSGNTIYF.